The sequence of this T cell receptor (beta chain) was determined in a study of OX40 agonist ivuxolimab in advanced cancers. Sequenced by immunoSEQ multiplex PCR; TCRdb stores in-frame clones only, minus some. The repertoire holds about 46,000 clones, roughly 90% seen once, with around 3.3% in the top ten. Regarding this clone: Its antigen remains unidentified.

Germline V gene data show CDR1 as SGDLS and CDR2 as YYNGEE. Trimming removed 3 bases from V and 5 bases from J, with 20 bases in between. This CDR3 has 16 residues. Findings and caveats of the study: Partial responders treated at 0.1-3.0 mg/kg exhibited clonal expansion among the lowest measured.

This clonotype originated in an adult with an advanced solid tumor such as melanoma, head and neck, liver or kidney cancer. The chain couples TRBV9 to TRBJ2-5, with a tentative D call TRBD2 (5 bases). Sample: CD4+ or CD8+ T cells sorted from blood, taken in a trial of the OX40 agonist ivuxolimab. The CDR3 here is CASSGLKTGRGETQYF. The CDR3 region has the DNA TGTGCCAGCAGCGGTTTGAAGACGGGAAGAGGTGAGACCCAGTACTTC.